These 27 T cell receptor beta chains share one sample of origin, sequenced in a study of long-term antiretroviral therapy in people with HIV. It was version v3.0 of the immunoSEQ assay that was run at survey level. This table comes from immunoSEQ multiplex PCR, and its TCRdb copy is limited to in-frame clones, with some not included. The table records some 25,000 clones, around 88% of them present only once. Specimen: unsorted PBMCs, collected roughly 4.5 years after starting antiretroviral therapy. These receptors were obtained from a man between 25 and 39 years old with HIV.

The chain couples TRBV5-6 to TRBJ1-4; D is undetermined. Germline V lookup: CDR1 SGHDT, CDR2 YYEEEE. There are 14 residues in the CDR3. Trimming shortened V by 0 bases and J by 4 bases, and 7 bases separated the two germline ends. The CDR3 here is CASSLGTDNEKLFF. In nucleotides, the CDR3 is TGTGCCAGCAGCTTGGGTACAGATAATGAAAAACTGTTTTTT.

The chain links TRBV11-3 to TRBJ2-3; TRBD2 might be the D (6 bases). The CDR3 is 15 residues long. The germline V gene encodes CDR1 SGHNT and CDR2 YENEEA. The V end lost 1 base, the J end lost 1 base, and 9 bases lay between the germline ends. The CDR3 is CASSLGGEGTDTQYF. CDR3 nucleotides: TGTGCCAGCAGCTTAGGGGGGGAAGGCACAGATACGCAGTATTTT.

This clone was seen only once. The chain has TRBV7-9 and TRBJ2-7; tentatively, D is TRBD1 or TRBD2 (7 bases each). V shed 7 bases and J shed 6 bases, with 16 bases lying between them. CDR1 is SEHNR and CDR2 is FQNEAQ in the germline V gene (reference sequence). The CDR3 consists of 13 residues. CDR3 protein: CASTPGGVAEQYF. In DNA form, the CDR3 reads TGTGCCAGCACCCCAGGGGGGGTCGCCGAGCAGTACTTC. The full variable domain, its missing parts supplied by reference TRBV7-9 and TRBJ2-7, is DTGVSQNPRHKITKRGQNVTFRCDPISEHNRLYWYRQTLGQGPEFLTYFQNEAQLEKSRLLSDRFSAERPKGSFSTLEIQRTEQGDSAMYLCASTPGGVAEQYFGPGTRLTVT.

The gene calls are TRBV19 and TRBJ1-5; D call uncertain. The CDR3 extends over 15 amino acids. V was trimmed by 1 base and J by 1 base, leaving 8 bases between them. Per germline, CDR1 LNHDA and CDR2 SQIVND (reference sequence). The CDR3 region has the DNA TGTGCCAGTAGTATAGTTTCGGGCAGCAATCAGCCCCAGCATTTT. Its protein is CASSIVSGSNQPQHF.

V is TRBV4-3 and J is TRBJ1-1, with a possible D match to TRBD1 (6 bases). This CDR3 has 15 residues. Germline V gene data show CDR1 as LGHNA and CDR2 as YSLEER. Trimming took 0 bases from V and 4 from J, leaving 12 bases between them. Written as DNA, the CDR3 is TGCGCCAGCAGCCAAGATTGGAGAGGGGGCACTGAAGCTTTCTTT. Translated: CASSQDWRGGTEAFF.

The chain joins TRBV9 to TRBJ1-5; no firm D call. This CDR3 comprises 13 residues. Trimming stripped 1 base from V and 5 bases from J, with 7 bases between. Germline V gives CDR1 SGDLS, CDR2 YYNGEE. The CDR3 DNA reads TGTGCCAGCAGCGTAAGGGTAGATCAGCCCCAGCATTTT. This translates into CASSVRVDQPQHF.

This clone was observed a handful of times. The chain couples TRBV27 to TRBJ1-5; D is uncertain. V was shortened by 5 bases and J by 1 base, with 6 bases between the two germline ends. This CDR3 has 13 amino acids. CDR1 is MNHEY and CDR2 is SMNVEV in the germline V gene (reference sequence). The CDR3: CASSGKSNQPQHF. The CDR3 bases are TGTGCCAGCAGTGGGAAAAGCAATCAGCCCCAGCATTTT.

The chain carries TRBV25-1 and TRBJ2-5, with 8 positions matching TRBD2. The J call could be wrong; TRBJ2-7 is a better fit for the DNA end. This CDR3 region has 13 residues. Germline V gene lookup returns CDR1 MGHDK and CDR2 SYGVNS. CDR3 amino acids: CASKAGGIGEQYF. For the CDR3, the DNA is TGTGCCAGCAAGGCGGGAGGTATCGGCGAGCAGTACTTC.

CDR3 sequence reads: CASRPTGNDGQYF. The DNA of the CDR3 is TGCGCCAGCAGACCGACAGGGAACGATGGGCAGTATTTT. The genes are TRBV23-1 and TRBJ2-3; 7 nucleotides agree with TRBD1. TRBV23-1 is identified as an open reading frame with a role that is uncertain. This CDR3 has 13 residues. V dropped 6 bases and J dropped 11; count of bases not matched to a gene: 11.

V usage is TRBV9 and J usage is TRBJ2-5; 9 bases align to TRBD1. The CDR3 length is 15 residues. The trim removed 4 bases at V and 5 bases at J, leaving 9 bases unmatched. The V gene's germline CDR1 is SGDLS and CDR2 YYNGEE. The CDR3 DNA is TGTGCCAGCAGCCTTCGGACAGGGGTTTTGGAGACCCAGTACTTC. Its translation: CASSLRTGVLETQYF.

The count of this clone is one. The chain couples TRBV19 to TRBJ2-4, with D tentatively TRBD1 (5 bases). This CDR3 comprises 16 residues. The V end was cut by 3 bases, the J end by 1 base, with 13 bases between. In germline, CDR1 is LNHDA, CDR2 SQIVND (reference sequence). For the CDR3, the DNA is TGTGCCAGTAGTATTTTTGACTCAGGGGCCAAAAACATTCAGTACTTC. Its protein product is CASSIFDSGAKNIQYF. The whole variable domain, remainder taken from reference TRBV19 and TRBJ2-4, is DGGITQSPKYLFRKEGQNVTLSCEQNLNHDAMYWYRQDPGQGLRLIYYSQIVNDFQKGDIAEGYSVSREKKESFPLTVTSAQKNPTAFYLCASSIFDSGAKNIQYFGAGTRLSVL.

This clone was seen only a few times. J is TRBJ1-2 and V is TRBV6-6; D might be TRBD1 (6 bases). Trimming took 2 bases from V and 7 from J, leaving 17 bases between them. The CDR3 spans 15 residues. Germline V gene lookup returns CDR1 MNHNY and CDR2 SVGAGI (reference sequence). The CDR3 loop reads CASSYLDRTSPGYTF. CDR3 DNA: TGTGCCAGCAGTTACCTCGACAGGACGTCGCCTGGCTACACCTTC.

The V gene is TRBV7-9, the J gene TRBJ2-7; 8 nucleotides align to TRBD1. CDR1 is SEHNR, CDR2 FQNEAQ, per germline (reference sequence). V was clipped by 6 bases and J by 3 bases; unmatched bases: 4. This CDR3 is built from 13 residues. CDR3 sequence reads: CASSFDRGYEQYF. Written as DNA, the CDR3 is TGTGCCAGCAGTTTCGACAGGGGCTACGAGCAGTACTTC.

The CDR3 loop is CASSPGGIAYGYTF. CDR3 sequence (DNA): TGTGCCAGCTCACCTGGGGGAATAGCGTATGGCTACACCTTC. The chain has TRBV18 and TRBJ1-2; a weak D match, TRBD1 (5 bases). The V end lost 3 bases, the J end lost 5 bases, and 13 bases lay between the germline ends. There are 14 residues in the CDR3. Germline V gives CDR1 KGHSH, CDR2 LQKENI.

This chain links TRBV18 with TRBJ2-2; tentative D call: TRBD1 (5 bases). The V end lost 6 bases, the J end lost 1 base, and 6 bases lay between the germline ends. This CDR3 has 13 residues. CDR1 and CDR2 from the germline V gene are KGHSH and LQKENI. In nucleotides, the CDR3 is TGTGCCAGCTCCACAGGGAACACCGGGGAGCTGTTTTTT. Protein sequence: CASSTGNTGELFF.

The genes are TRBV13 and TRBJ1-1; D ambiguous. Trimming cost V 0 bases and J 6 bases, with 5 bases left between them. This CDR3 region has 12 residues. The germline gives CDR1 PRHDT, CDR2 FYEKMQ (reference sequence). For the CDR3, the DNA is TGTGCCAGCAGCTTAGGTTCGGCTGAAGCTTTCTTT. Its protein product is CASSLGSAEAFF.

The rearrangement joins TRBV6-5 to TRBJ1-2, with D tentatively TRBD1 (5 bases). The CDR3 covers 11 residues. The V and J ends lost 3 bases and 8 bases respectively, with 7 bases between them. Germline loops: CDR1 MNHEY, CDR2 SVGAGI. The CDR3 spells CASSYGGGYTF. The DNA of the CDR3 is TGTGCCAGCAGTTATGGGGGAGGCTACACCTTC.

V gene TRBV4-3 combines with J gene TRBJ2-3; TRBD1 is a possible D gene (6 bases). The CDR3 runs to 15 residues. Germline V gives CDR1 LGHNA, CDR2 YSLEER. Deletions cut 2 bases from V and 4 bases from J, with 13 bases between. The CDR3 protein is CASSQTGFSADTQYF. In DNA, the CDR3 is TGCGCCAGCAGCCAAACAGGGTTTAGTGCAGATACGCAGTATTTT.

The chain is built from TRBV4-3 and TRBJ2-7; no firm D call. Germline V gene sequence: CDR1 LGHNA, CDR2 YSLEER. This CDR3 comprises 15 residues. V lost 4 bases to trimming and J lost 5 bases, with 18 bases between them. This CDR3 reads CASSRLLESRNEQYF. The CDR3 nucleotides read TGCGCCAGCAGCCGCCTCCTGGAGTCCCGGAACGAGCAGTACTTC.

V is TRBV9 and J is TRBJ1-1, with a tentative D call TRBD1 (5 bases). Trimming removed 4 bases at V and 6 bases at J, with 22 bases between. The germline gives CDR1 SGDLS, CDR2 YYNGEE. The CDR3 has 16 amino acids. In nucleotides, the CDR3 is TGTGCCAGCAGCCCTGGGACTCCACGGTTAGGCTCTGAAGCTTTCTTT. Residues: CASSPGTPRLGSEAFF.

The chain employs TRBV6-6 and TRBJ1-1; D ambiguous. Germline CDR1 is MNHNY and CDR2 is SVGAGI (reference sequence). V was clipped by 7 bases and J by 3 bases, with 12 bases between them. CDR3 length equals 13 residues. CDR3 coding DNA: TGTGCCAGCATTGAAATAAGGGACACTGAAGCTTTCTTT. This translates into CASIEIRDTEAFF.

J is TRBJ2-6 and V is TRBV12-5, with D possibly being TRBD1 (6 bases). Germline-derived CDR1 and CDR2 are LGHNT and FRNRAP. V lost 9 bases and J 5 bases, leaving 23 bases between the germline ends. The CDR3 contains 17 residues. CDR3 residues: CASWTARFWEWANVLTF. Here the CDR3 DNA reads TGTGCTAGCTGGACAGCGAGATTCTGGGAGTGGGCCAACGTCCTGACTTTC. The full variable domain, with the rest looked up from reference TRBV12-5 and TRBJ2-6, is DARVTQTPRHKVTEMGQEVTMRCQPILGHNTVFWYRQTMMQGLELLAYFRNRAPLDDSGMPKDRFSAEMPDATLATLKIQPSEPRDSAVYFCASWTARFWEWANVLTFGAGSRLTVL.

The V call is TRBV27, the J call TRBJ2-7; possible D gene TRBD1, 5 bases. Trimming took 3 bases from V and 7 from J, leaving 16 bases between them. CDR3 length: 14 residues. Germline V gene data show CDR1 as MNHEY and CDR2 as SMNVEV (reference sequence). The CDR3 sequence: CASSLLWGIEEQYF. CDR3 DNA: TGTGCCAGCAGTTTGTTATGGGGCATTGAGGAGCAGTACTTC.

V and J are TRBV19 and TRBJ1-1; D perhaps matches TRBD1 (6 bases). In germline, CDR1 is LNHDA, CDR2 SQIVND (reference sequence). Trimming removed 6 bases at V and 1 base at J, with 9 bases between. The CDR3 contains 13 residues. The chain's CDR3 is CASRETGNTEAFF. In nucleotides, the CDR3 is TGTGCCAGTAGAGAGACAGGGAACACTGAAGCTTTCTTT.

This clone was picked up one time. The chain carries TRBV6-4 and TRBJ1-6, with D perhaps matching TRBD1 (5 bases). V dropped 4 bases and J dropped 7 bases, with 11 bases sitting between them. Germline CDR1 MRHNA, CDR2 SNTAGT. This CDR3 has 14 residues. The CDR3 nucleotides are TGTGCCAGCAGTGCCCGGGGCCACAATTCACCCCTCCACTTT. Protein sequence: CASSARGHNSPLHF.

This rearrangement joins TRBV2 to TRBJ2-3, with D possibly being TRBD1 or TRBD2 (5 bases each). CDR3 length: 19 amino acids. From germline, CDR1 is SNHLY and CDR2 FYNNEI. V was cut by 4 bases and J by 6 bases, with 29 bases left in between. CDR3 sequence reads: CASSVSLGFGTNKGDTQYF. The CDR3 DNA follows: TGTGCCAGCAGTGTCTCCCTCGGTTTCGGGACCAACAAAGGGGATACGCAGTATTTT. Combining the CDR3 with reference TRBV2 and TRBJ2-3 gives the whole variable domain EPEVTQTPSHQVTQMGQEVILRCVPISNHLYFYWYRQILGQKVEFLVSFYNNEISEKSEIFDDQFSVERPDGSNFTLKIRSTKLEDSAMYFCASSVSLGFGTNKGDTQYFGPGTRLTVL.

The chain joins TRBV7-2 to TRBJ1-5; D may be TRBD1 (5 bases). The CDR3 runs to 15 residues. Trimming left V 5 bases short and J 4 bases short, with 15 bases between. Germline V gene sequence: CDR1 SGHTA, CDR2 FQGNSA. The CDR3 DNA reads as TGTGCCAGCAGCCCTTTGGAGGGGCGAAATCAGCCCCAGCATTTT. Its protein is CASSPLEGRNQPQHF.